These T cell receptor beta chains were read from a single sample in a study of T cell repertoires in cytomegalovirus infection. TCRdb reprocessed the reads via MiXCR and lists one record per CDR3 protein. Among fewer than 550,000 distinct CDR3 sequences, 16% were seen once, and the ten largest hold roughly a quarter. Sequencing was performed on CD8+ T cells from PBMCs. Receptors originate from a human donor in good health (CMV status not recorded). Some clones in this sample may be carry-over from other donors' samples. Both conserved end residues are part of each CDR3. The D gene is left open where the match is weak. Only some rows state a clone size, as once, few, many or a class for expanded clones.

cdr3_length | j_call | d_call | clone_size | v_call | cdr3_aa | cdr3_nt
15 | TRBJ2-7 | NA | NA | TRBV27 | CASSLSDGFPYEQYF | TGTGCCAGCAGTTTATCTGACGGGTTTCCCTACGAGCAGTACTTC
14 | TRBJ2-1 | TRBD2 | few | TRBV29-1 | CSVGGLADYNEQFF | TGCAGCGTTGGGGGACTAGCTGACTACAATGAGCAGTTCTTC
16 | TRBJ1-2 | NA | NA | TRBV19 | CASSPGGVRPNYGYTF | TGTGCCAGTAGCCCCGGGGGCGTCAGACCTAACTATGGCTACACCTTC
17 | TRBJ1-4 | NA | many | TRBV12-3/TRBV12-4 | CASSPPRDGYNNEKLFF | TGTGCCAGCAGTCCGCCCCGGGACGGTTATAATAATGAAAAACTGTTTTTT
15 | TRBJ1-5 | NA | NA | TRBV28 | CATRTVINSNQPQHF | TGTGCCACCAGGACAGTTATTAATAGCAATCAGCCCCAGCATTTT
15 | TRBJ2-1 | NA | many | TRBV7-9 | CASSLSSMAYNEQFF | TGTGCCAGCAGCTTAAGTTCCATGGCCTACAATGAGCAGTTCTTC
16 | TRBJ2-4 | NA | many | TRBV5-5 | CASSPRIWVIQNIQYF | TGTGCCAGCAGCCCCCGGATCTGGGTGATCCAAAACATTCAGTACTTC
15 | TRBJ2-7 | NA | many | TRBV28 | CASSSVTGPDYEQYF | TGTGCCAGCAGTTCAGTAACAGGGCCGGACTACGAGCAGTACTTC
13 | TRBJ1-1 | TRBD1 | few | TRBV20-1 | CSARRTGGTEAFF | TGCAGTGCTCGCCGGACAGGGGGCACTGAAGCTTTCTTT
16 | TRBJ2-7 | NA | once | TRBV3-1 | CASSQDSGLLRGEQYF | TGTGCCAGCAGCCAAGATTCGGGCCTTCTCCGTGGCGAGCAGTACTTC
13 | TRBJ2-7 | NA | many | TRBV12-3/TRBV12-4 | CASSLPGTYEQYF | TGTGCCAGCAGTTTACCAGGCACCTACGAGCAGTACTTC
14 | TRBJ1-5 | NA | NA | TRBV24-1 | CATSGRGEDQPQHF | TGTGCCACCAGTGGGCGAGGGGAGGATCAGCCCCAGCATTTT
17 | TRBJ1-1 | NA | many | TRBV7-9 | CASSLGQGLWDGTEAFF | TGTGCCAGCAGCTTAGGGCAGGGACTATGGGACGGCACTGAAGCTTTCTTT
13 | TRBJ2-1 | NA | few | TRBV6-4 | CASSANPDFPQFF | TGTGCCAGCAGTGCCAACCCCGACTTTCCCCAGTTCTTC
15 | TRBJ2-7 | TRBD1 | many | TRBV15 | CATSTGTASAYEQYF | TGTGCCACCAGCACCGGGACAGCTAGTGCCTACGAGCAGTACTTC
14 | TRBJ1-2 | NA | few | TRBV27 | CASSSPGSSGGYTF | TGTGCCAGCAGTTCCCCCGGGTCTTCGGGGGGCTACACCTTC
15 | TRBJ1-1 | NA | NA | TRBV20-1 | CSARDLGERNTEAFF | TGCAGTGCTAGAGATCTTGGGGAGAGGAACACTGAAGCTTTCTTT
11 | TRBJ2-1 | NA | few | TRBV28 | CASSIGEEQFF | TGTGCCAGCAGTATAGGTGAAGAGCAGTTCTTC
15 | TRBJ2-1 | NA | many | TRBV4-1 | CASREGGTTSNEQFF | TGCGCCAGCAGGGAAGGGGGGACTACCAGCAATGAGCAGTTCTTC
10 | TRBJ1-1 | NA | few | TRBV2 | CASKAGEAFF | TGTGCCAGCAAGGCGGGTGAAGCTTTCTTT
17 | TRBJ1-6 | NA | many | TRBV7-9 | CASSLPERQELNSPLHF | TGTGCCAGCAGCTTACCAGAAAGACAGGAGCTGAATTCACCCCTCCACTTT
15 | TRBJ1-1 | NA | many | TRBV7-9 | CASSSPTGMNTEAFF | TGTGCCAGCAGCTCACCGACAGGAATGAACACTGAAGCTTTCTTT
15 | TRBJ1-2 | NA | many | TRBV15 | CATSRDQGTDYGYTF | TGTGCCACCAGCAGAGATCAGGGGACCGACTATGGCTACACCTTC
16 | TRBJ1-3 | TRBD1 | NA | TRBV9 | CASSPGQESSGNTIYF | TGTGCCAGCAGCCCCGGACAGGAGAGCTCTGGAAACACCATATATTTT
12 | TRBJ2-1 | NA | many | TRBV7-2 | CASTPPYNEQFF | TGTGCCAGCACCCCTCCGTACAATGAGCAGTTCTTC
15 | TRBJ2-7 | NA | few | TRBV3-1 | CASSPQASGSYEQYF | TGTGCCAGCAGCCCCCAGGCGAGCGGGTCTTACGAGCAGTACTTC
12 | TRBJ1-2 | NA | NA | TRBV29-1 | CSVEEANYGYTF | TGCAGCGTTGAAGAAGCTAACTATGGCTACACCTTC
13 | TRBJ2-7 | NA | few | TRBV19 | CASSMRTSYEQYF | TGTGCCAGTAGTATGAGGACCTCCTACGAGCAGTACTTC
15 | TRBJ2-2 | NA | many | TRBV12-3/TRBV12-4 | CASSLRGLSTGELFF | TGTGCCAGCAGTTTAAGGGGCTTATCCACCGGGGAGCTGTTTTTT
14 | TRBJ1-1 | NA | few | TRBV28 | CASSERSTRTEAFF | TGTGCCAGCAGTGAAAGGTCCACCCGCACTGAAGCTTTCTTT
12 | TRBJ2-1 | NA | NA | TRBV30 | CAWKGDDYEQFF | TGTGCCTGGAAAGGGGACGACTATGAGCAGTTCTTC
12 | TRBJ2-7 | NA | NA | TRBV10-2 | CASSELAYEQYF | TGCGCCAGCAGTGAGCTTGCCTACGAGCAGTACTTC
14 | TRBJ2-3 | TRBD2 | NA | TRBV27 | CASSWGGPRDTQYF | TGTGCCAGCAGTTGGGGGGGACCGCGAGATACGCAGTATTTT
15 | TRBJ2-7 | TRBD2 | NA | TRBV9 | CASSPGRTSKNEQYF | TGTGCCAGCAGCCCGGGTCGGACTAGTAAAAACGAGCAGTACTTC
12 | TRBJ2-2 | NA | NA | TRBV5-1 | CASSLRTGALFF | TGCGCCAGCAGCTTACGCACCGGGGCGCTGTTTTTT
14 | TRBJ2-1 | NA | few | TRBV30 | CAWSVVGGVYEQFF | TGTGCCTGGAGTGTTGTAGGGGGGGTGTATGAGCAGTTCTTC
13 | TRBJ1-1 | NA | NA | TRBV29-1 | CSVLQDTYIAAFF | TGCAGCGTATTACAAGACACTTACATTGCGGCTTTCTTT
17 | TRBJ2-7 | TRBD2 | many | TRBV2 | CASSGGTSGRRAYEQYF | TGTGCCAGCAGTGGTGGGACTAGCGGGAGAAGGGCCTACGAGCAGTACTTC
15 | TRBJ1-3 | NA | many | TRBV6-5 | CASSYSDGSGNTIYF | TGTGCCAGCAGTTACTCCGACGGCTCTGGAAACACCATATATTTT
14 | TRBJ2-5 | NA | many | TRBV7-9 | CASSLEAGQETQYF | TGTGCCAGCAGCTTAGAAGCGGGCCAAGAGACCCAGTACTTC
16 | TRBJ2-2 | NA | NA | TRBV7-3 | CASSSQGSLHTGELFF | TGTGCCAGCAGTTCTCAGGGTTCTTTGCACACCGGGGAGCTGTTTTTT
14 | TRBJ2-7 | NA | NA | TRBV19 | CASSIGVGYYEQYF | TGTGCCAGTAGTATAGGGGTAGGGTACTACGAGCAGTACTTC
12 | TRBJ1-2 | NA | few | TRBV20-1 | CSATASGSGYTF | TGCAGTGCGACAGCTTCGGGCTCCGGCTACACCTTC